What follows is one T cell receptor (beta chain) and its context. The antigen remains undetermined. Use of 60 Vbeta and 13 Jbeta primers characterized the PCR. TCRdb keeps only in-frame clones here, not all; method: immunoSEQ multiplex PCR. Here the sample spans roughly 170,000 clones, about 80% being singletons. The data belong to a study of cytomegalovirus exposure and HLA in healthy donors. Points from the study as a whole: In a later analysis, TCR beta V- and J-gene trimming showed a link to a missense DCLRE1C variant.

V lost 8 bases and J 0 bases, leaving 14 bases between the germline ends. Germline CDR1 is LNHDA and CDR2 is SQIVND (reference sequence). The CDR3 totals 15 residues. The sequencing sample was made of PBMCs. The receptor's source is a man aged 18 to 29 in good health and CMV-seronegative. The chain combines TRBV19 with TRBJ1-3; D is perhaps TRBD1 (6 bases). CDR3: CASSQGLSSGNTIYF. The CDR3 DNA reads TGTGCCAGTTCGCAGGGGTTAAGCTCTGGAAACACCATATATTTT. Full variable domain (remainder filled in from reference TRBV19 and TRBJ1-3): DGGITQSPKYLFRKEGQNVTLSCEQNLNHDAMYWYRQDPGQGLRLIYYSQIVNDFQKGDIAEGYSVSREKKESFPLTVTSAQKNPTAFYLCASSQGLSSGNTIYFGEGSWLTVV.